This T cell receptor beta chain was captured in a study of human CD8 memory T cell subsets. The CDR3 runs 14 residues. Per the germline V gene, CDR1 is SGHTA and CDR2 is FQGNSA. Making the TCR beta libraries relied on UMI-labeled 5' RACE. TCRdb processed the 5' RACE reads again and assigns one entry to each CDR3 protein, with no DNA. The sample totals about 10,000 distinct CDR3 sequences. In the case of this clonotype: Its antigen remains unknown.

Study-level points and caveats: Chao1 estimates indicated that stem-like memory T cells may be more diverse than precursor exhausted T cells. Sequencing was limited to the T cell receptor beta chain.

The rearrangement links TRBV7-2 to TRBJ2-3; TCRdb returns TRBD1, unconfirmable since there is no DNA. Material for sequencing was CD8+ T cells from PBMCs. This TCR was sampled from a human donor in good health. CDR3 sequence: CASSLMGPTDTQYF.